This entry lists 11 T cell receptor beta chains sequenced from one sample in a study of liver allograft versus peripheral blood T cells. Overall study context: Recipients' peripheral blood served as the comparator for T cell receptor repertoires in transplanted livers.

TCRdb independently ran MiXCR on the reads; one entry per CDR3 protein. There are about 2,700 distinct CDR3 sequences in the sample; about 14% occur only once, and under 35% lies in the top ten. The receptor set was obtained from a human patient who had a liver transplant. Some T cells here may be from the graft donor.

The V and J genes are TRBV20-1 and TRBJ2-2, with D unclear. The V gene's germline CDR1 is DFQATT and CDR2 SNEGSKA (reference sequence). The CDR3 spans 12 residues. Trimming took 4 bases from V and 3 from J, leaving 6 bases between them. This CDR3 is CSATRDTGELFF. The DNA for the CDR3 is TGCAGTGCTACAAGGGACACCGGGGAGCTGTTTTTT.

This clonotype is termed medium-sized. The V and J genes are TRBV28 and TRBJ1-2; 7 bases match TRBD1. Unmatched junction bases numbered 10, after V lost 5 bases and J lost 1 base. Looked up from germline, CDR1 is MDHEN and CDR2 is SYDVKM. The CDR3 extends over 16 amino acids. The CDR3 nucleotides are TGTGCCAGCAGTCCCCGGACAGGACTTATTAACTATGGCTACACCTTC. It codes for CASSPRTGLINYGYTF.

This clonotype has a handful of counts. The V and J genes are TRBV2 and TRBJ2-1; maybe TRBD2 (7 bases). V gave up 6 bases and J gave up 7 bases, with 22 bases separating them. In germline, CDR1 is SNHLY, CDR2 FYNNEI. The CDR3 contains 16 residues. Here the CDR3 reads CASRDGEGVGENEQFF. CDR3 DNA sequence: TGTGCCAGCAGGGACGGGGAGGGGGTAGGTGAAAATGAGCAGTTCTTC. Full variable domain (missing parts from reference TRBV2 and TRBJ2-1): EPEVTQTPSHQVTQMGQEVILRCVPISNHLYFYWYRQILGQKVEFLVSFYNNEISEKSEIFDDQFSVERPDGSNFTLKIRSTKLEDSAMYFCASRDGEGVGENEQFFGPGTRLTVL.

CDR3 sequence: CASSVGWTFTYNSPLHF. CDR3 sequence (DNA): TGTGCCAGCAGCGTAGGATGGACCTTTACTTATAATTCACCCCTCCACTTT. This chain connects TRBV9 to TRBJ1-6; D remains ambiguous. Germline CDR1 is SGDLS and CDR2 is YYNGEE. The CDR3 runs 17 residues. Trimming removed 0 bases at V and 4 bases at J, with 14 bases between. Full variable domain (rest looked up from reference TRBV9 and TRBJ1-6): DSGVTQTPKHLITATGQRVTLRCSPRSGDLSVYWYQQSLDQGLQFLIQYYNGEERAKGNILERFSAQQFPDLHSELNLSSLELGDSALYFCASSVGWTFTYNSPLHFGNGTRLTVT.

In this sample, this clonotype is medium-sized. This chain joins TRBV6-1 and TRBJ2-1, with TRBD2 matching over 10 bases. V was clipped by 0 bases and J by 4 bases; unmatched bases: 3. This CDR3 is 16 amino acids long. CDR1 MNHNS and CDR2 SASEGT come from the germline V gene. The CDR3 region is CASSEAPSGGYNEQFF. In DNA form, the CDR3 reads TGTGCCAGCAGTGAAGCGCCTAGCGGGGGATACAATGAGCAGTTCTTC.

In DNA form, the CDR3 reads TGTGCCAGCAGTCCCCCAGCGGGTGAGCAGTACTTC. Protein product: CASSPPAGEQYF. V and J are TRBV27 and TRBJ2-7; D possibly corresponds to TRBD2 (6 bases). Trimming removed 5 bases at V and 7 bases at J, with 12 bases between. The CDR3 consists of 12 residues. Germline lookup yields CDR1 MNHEY and CDR2 SMNVEV (reference sequence).

In this sample, this clonotype turned up a few times. CDR3: CASRGTDYNSPLHF. The CDR3 DNA is TGTGCCAGCAGGGGGACGGACTATAATTCACCCCTCCACTTT. The chain uses TRBV2 and TRBJ1-6; weak D call: TRBD1 (5 bases). The ends were cut back, 6 bases at V and 3 bases at J, with 9 bases in the middle. This CDR3 spans 14 amino acids. Germline assignment: CDR1 SNHLY and CDR2 FYNNEI.

There are a few counts of this clonotype. The chain is built from TRBV27 and TRBJ2-5; D may match TRBD1 or TRBD2 (6 bases each). Germline CDR1 reads MNHEY; CDR2 reads SMNVEV (reference sequence). The CDR3 runs to 14 residues. Trimming took 0 bases from V and 4 from J, leaving 9 bases between them. In DNA, the CDR3 is TGTGCCAGCAGTTTATCGAAGGGGGGAGAGACCCAGTACTTC. Translated, it gives CASSLSKGGETQYF.

With regard to this clonotype: This is likely an artifact of a read error, given a far larger clone one base away. The chain combines TRBV24-1 with TRBJ1-4; 7 bases fit TRBD1. Germline values: CDR1 KGHDR, CDR2 SFDVKD. V was clipped by 5 bases and J by 8 bases; unmatched bases: 10. This CDR3 contains 15 residues. The CDR3 here is CATSVSRGNAEKLFF. The CDR3 region has the DNA TGTGCCACCAGTGTGAGCAGGGGGAATGCGGAAAAACTGTTTTTT.

This clonotype rates as medium-sized. The chain couples TRBV3-1 to TRBJ1-2, with D tentatively TRBD1 (5 bases). This CDR3 is 15 amino acids long. Germline V gene lookup returns CDR1 LGHDT and CDR2 YNNKEL (reference sequence). The V end was cut by 0 bases, the J end by 9 bases, with 17 bases between. CDR3 loop: CASSQDPPSGIRYTF. CDR3 coding DNA: TGTGCCAGCAGCCAAGATCCACCCTCAGGGATACGCTACACCTTC.

This clonotype is medium-sized within its sample. The chain joins TRBV9 to TRBJ1-6; the D is unclear. The CDR3 is made up of 13 amino acids. Per germline, CDR1 SGDLS and CDR2 YYNGEE. Trimming removed 0 bases at V and 10 bases at J, with 8 bases between. CDR3 protein: CASSVGDGSPLHF. CDR3 sequence (DNA): TGTGCCAGCAGCGTAGGTGATGGGTCACCCCTCCACTTT.